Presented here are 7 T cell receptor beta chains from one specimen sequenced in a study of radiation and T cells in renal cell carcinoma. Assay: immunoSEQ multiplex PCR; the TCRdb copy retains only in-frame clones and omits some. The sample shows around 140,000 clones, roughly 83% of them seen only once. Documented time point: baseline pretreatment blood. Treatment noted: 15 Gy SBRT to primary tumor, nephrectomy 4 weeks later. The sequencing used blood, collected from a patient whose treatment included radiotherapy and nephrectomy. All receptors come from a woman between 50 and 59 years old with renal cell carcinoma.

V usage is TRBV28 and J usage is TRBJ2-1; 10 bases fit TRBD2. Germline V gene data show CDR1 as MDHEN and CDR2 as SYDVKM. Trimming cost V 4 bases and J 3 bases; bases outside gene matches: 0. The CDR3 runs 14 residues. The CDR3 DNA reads TGTGCCAGCAGTTCTAGCGGGAGCTACAATGAGCAGTTCTTC. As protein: CASSSSGSYNEQFF.

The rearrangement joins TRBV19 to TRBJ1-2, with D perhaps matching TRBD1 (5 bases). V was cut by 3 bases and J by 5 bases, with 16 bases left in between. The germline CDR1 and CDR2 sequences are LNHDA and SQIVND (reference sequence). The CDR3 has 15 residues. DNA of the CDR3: TGTGCCAGTAGTATGTCGCCCGAGGGGCTTTATGGCTACACCTTC. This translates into CASSMSPEGLYGYTF.

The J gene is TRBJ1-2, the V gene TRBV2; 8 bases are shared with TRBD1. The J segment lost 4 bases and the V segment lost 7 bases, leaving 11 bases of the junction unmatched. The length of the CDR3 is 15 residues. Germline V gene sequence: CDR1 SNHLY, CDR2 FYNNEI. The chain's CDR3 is CASISLRTGLYGYTF. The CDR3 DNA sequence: TGTGCCAGCATTTCCTTAAGGACAGGGCTCTATGGCTACACCTTC.

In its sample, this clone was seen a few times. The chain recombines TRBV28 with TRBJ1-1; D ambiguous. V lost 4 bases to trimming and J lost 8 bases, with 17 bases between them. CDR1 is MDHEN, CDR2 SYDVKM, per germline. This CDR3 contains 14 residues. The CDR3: CASSSSTPEQEAFF. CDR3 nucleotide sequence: TGTGCCAGCAGTTCCTCGACACCTGAACAGGAAGCTTTCTTT.

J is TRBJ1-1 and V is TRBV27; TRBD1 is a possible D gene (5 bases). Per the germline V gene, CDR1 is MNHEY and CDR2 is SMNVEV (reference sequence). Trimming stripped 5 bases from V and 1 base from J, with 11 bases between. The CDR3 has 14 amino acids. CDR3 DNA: TGTGCCAGCAGTACGGGACGGGAGAACACTGAAGCTTTCTTT. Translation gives CASSTGRENTEAFF.

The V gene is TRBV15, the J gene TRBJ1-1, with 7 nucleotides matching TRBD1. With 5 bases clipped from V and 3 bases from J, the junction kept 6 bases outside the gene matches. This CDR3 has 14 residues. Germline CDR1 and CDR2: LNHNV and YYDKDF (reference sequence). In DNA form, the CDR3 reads TGTGCCACCAGCGGGGCGGACAGGTACACTGAAGCTTTCTTT. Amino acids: CATSGADRYTEAFF.

This CDR3 is CASSPGSDYGYTF. The CDR3 DNA reads TGTGCCAGCAGCCCCGGTTCTGACTATGGCTACACCTTC. This rearrangement joins TRBV7-6 to TRBJ1-2, with D hard to call. The CDR3 is 13 amino acids. The V gene's germline CDR1 is SGHVS and CDR2 FNYEAQ. Trimming removed 5 bases from V and 3 bases from J, with 10 bases in between.